What follows is one T cell receptor beta chain and its context. This clone's antigen is unknown. No clone much larger than this one lies a single base away; base qualities are absent. These data are taken from a study of cytomegalovirus exposure and HLA in healthy donors (dated by TCRdb to about 2017). Concerning the study at large: According to an earlier analysis of around 600 of the donors, some 180 million T cells yielded 117 million unique TCR beta sequences and about 280 Gb of sequence data. HLA typing included class I and class II loci at four-digit resolution. High-throughput TCR immunosequencing, statistical association of individual TCRs with disease status, and machine learning were combined to predict cytomegalovirus infection status. Typing coverage differed by locus: A, B, C, DRB1 and DQB1 were typed in roughly 620-630 donors, DQA1 in 522, DPA1 in 606, and DPB1 in 472. In the later analysis, no new phenotypic data were used to find candidate immune exposures; instead, reliance was placed on TCR beta sequences and their occurrence across donors. Roughly 300 gigabases of sequencing data and 78 million or so unique TCR sequences were included in an early release covering roughly 600 HLA-typed donors. All discovery cohort repertoires had been generated using a single sequencing platform. In addition to the first cohort of about 650 subjects, a separate validation cohort of approximately 130 different subjects was used. An earlier analysis of 500 to 750 of the donors applied high-throughput TCR beta sequencing to assess whether each TCR beta V gene segment acted as functional or pseudogenic. Among a few hundred genotyped donors of the cohort, an average of 235,054 unique TCR beta nucleotide sequences were sequenced per donor, around 20% of them non-productive. The study profiled the T cell repertoires of fewer than 850 subjects by immunosequencing and related them to cytomegalovirus serostatus. A later genetic analysis used genome-wide SNP genotypes for about three fifths of the roughly 700 donors, treating that subset as a discovery cohort. Among the roughly 400 genotyped donors, about 83% belonged to the genetic ancestry cluster associated with self-reported Caucasian donors. Because of strong linkage in the cohort, five DR-DQ haplotypes were treated as single units for association and clustering. A later analysis re-examined previously published TCR beta repertoires from just over 650 donors and added high-resolution HLA genotyping to investigate patterns of TCR occurrence. The study was designed to test whether signatures of past pathogen exposure could be identified by cataloging public T cell receptors. Alongside the repertoire data, information on donor age, sex, ethnicity and CMV serostatus was compiled. Study-wide conclusions, independent of this receptor: In a later analysis, TCR association rates were found to vary across HLA loci, with the most associated TCRs seen for DRB1 alleles and the fewest for HLA-C alleles. In the study, 164 TCR beta chains were listed as associated with cytomegalovirus. Linkage disequilibrium might explain the correlated functional status among segregating V segments, but an unknown experimental factor could not be excluded. Because counts were too low, seventeen rarely observed V segments, including chromosome 9 orphons, were excluded from the earlier analysis of fewer than 650 of the donors. A later genetic analysis reported fewer N-insertions in productive TCRs among donors in an Asian-associated ancestry cluster than the approximately 700-donor mean. In a later genetic analysis, a missense DCLRE1C variant was associated with V-gene and J-gene trimming of TCR beta chains, and the association was replicated in an independent cohort. Some IMGT-functional V segments, including TRBV6-2 and TRBV6-3, could not be told apart with the 87-base-pair reads, so those segments were excluded. Assigning TCR associations to individual alleles was difficult when HLA alleles, especially DR and DQ, strongly co-occurred. According to the authors, the approach could potentially be generalized to other disease states and immunological phenotypes. In vitro tests confirmed that a few of the cytomegalovirus-associated TCR beta chains recognize cytomegalovirus antigens. Compared with equally common non-associated chains, HLA-associated TCR beta chains in a later analysis were more clonally expanded and had lower generation probabilities. Several of the top co-occurrence clusters appeared to be linked to parvovirus B19, influenza, CMV and Epstein-Barr virus, according to a later analysis. The classifier was reported to diagnose cytomegalovirus status with high specificity and sensitivity in both the original and validation cohorts. HLA typing was unavailable for some donors at each locus, so association tests used only the typed subset. In an earlier analysis of about 600 of the donors, most TCR beta V segments appeared in productive rearrangements about 87% or about 30% of the time, broadly matching IMGT annotations. Only TCR beta chains were sequenced in this cohort, and the absence of alpha or paired-chain data limited detectable features. A further reported finding was that TCR beta sequences accurately predicted the HLA-A and HLA-B alleles for most subjects in the first cohort. A cluster of highly shared sequence variants was judged likely to be a technical artifact of the sequencing pipeline. According to a later analysis, most CMV-associated TCR beta chains appeared to be HLA-restricted, and the HLA associations seemed to be driven largely by CMV exposure. Specific HLA alleles were associated with roughly 16,000 TCR beta sequences at a false discovery rate of 0.05 in a later analysis. CMV serostatus was the only immune exposure information available for the cohort. The presence/absence analyses assumed that sequencing depth was roughly uniform across donors, and that assumption may not be true. While some public TCRs were present in many individuals, most TCR sequences turned up only very rarely across donors.

The cohort consisted of 600 or so healthy bone marrow donors. All cohort members were sampled while nominally healthy, although unrecorded immune exposures were likely present. The donor tested CMV seropositive, placing the donor among the approximately 290 seropositive members of the cohort. Each donor provided a peripheral blood sample, and peripheral blood mononuclear cells were used for TCR beta sequencing. Genomic DNA was extracted from the blood cell samples with the Qiagen DNeasy Blood Extraction Kit. Receptors were amplified or captured by the immunoSEQ multiplex PCR assay. The multiplex PCR relied on a mix of 60 forward primers for TCR Vbeta segments and 13 reverse primers for TCR Jbeta segments. The CDR3 region of rearranged TCR beta genes was amplified from genomic DNA with a multiplex PCR assay. The amplified TCR beta libraries were sequenced on the Illumina HiSeq System as 87-base-pair reads. The authors processed their data as follows. A later analysis tallied 70 million to 100 million unique TCR beta chains across the 700 or so repertoires, and roughly 11 million of those chains were shared by two or more donors. Raw reads were error-corrected and collapsed into unique sequences by a nearest-neighbor algorithm in which closely related sequences were merged to remove PCR and sequencing errors. CDR3 sequences were aligned to IMGT reference sequences to assign V, D and J gene segments. For a sequence to be retained, at least a six-nucleotide match to both a V gene segment and a J gene segment was required. A rearrangement was called productive if the CDR3 had no stop codons and remained in frame with V and J, and every other rearrangement was called non-productive. Following IMGT convention, CDR3 was defined as the stretch from the second conserved V-encoded cysteine to the conserved J-encoded phenylalanine. Sequences without an unambiguous match to a single V gene segment were excluded from the earlier analysis of almost 600 of the donors. In an earlier analysis of roughly 600 of the donors, a V segment was called functional when productive rearrangements were above 56.7%, and segregating when the standard deviation between donors exceeded 5%. A statistical classification framework was developed to diagnose cytomegalovirus status using the catalog of TCR beta chain sequences. A later analysis assigned V and J genes by comparing TCR nucleotide sequences with IMGT/GENE-DB human TR gene sequences. The TCRdist pipeline was used in a later analysis to assign CDR3 sequences and most-parsimonious VDJ recombination scenarios. A later analysis defined each TCR beta chain by its CDR3 amino acid sequence plus V-gene family, and excluded reads lacking a unique V-gene family. A later analysis removed nearly 600 highly shared, low-generation-probability nucleotide sequences to deal with suspected cross-contamination and a sequencing artifact. For each public chain, a later analysis derived a clonal expansion index from normalized ranks of inferred template counts within each repertoire. In a later analysis, generation probabilities were computed using a VDJ recombination model fitted to out-of-frame rearrangements, and the results were checked against IGoR. In a later analysis, TCR-TCR, TCR-HLA and TCR-CMV co-occurrence was scored with hypergeometric tests, and a repertoire-size bias correction was applied to TCR pairs. A later analysis estimated false discovery rates by permuting HLA or CMV assignments 20 times. A later analysis grouped co-occurring TCRs with DBSCAN, adding TCRdist sequence similarity when clustering within HLA-allele-positive subsets. Co-occurrence clustering excluded repertoires with fewer than 30,000 or more than 120,000 public chains, plus five with anomalous nucleotide sharing. Held by TCRdb, this immuneACCESS table contains in-frame sequences only and omits some clones. Under half of the omission traces to an unresolved V gene where checked; the cause of the rest is unknown. That table furnishes V, J and clone size, whereas the DNA furnished D and trimming. The sample table contains about 120,000 clones; only one count was recorded for around 80% of them. The ten biggest clones cover 7.5% to 9.5% of the sample.

Trimming leaves V shorter by 8 bases and J shorter by 6 bases, with the junction holding 10 bases beyond the gene matches. The CDR3, from cysteine to phenylalanine, totals 13 residues. Only the CDR3 portion is preserved as DNA: 39 bases, with reading frame beginning at the first base. CDR1 and CDR2 are drawn from the germline V gene: SGDLS, YYNGEE. Sequenced: PBMCs. This receptor was obtained from a female donor in good health and CMV-seropositive. The sequence links TRBV9 to TRBJ1-2, with 7 bases in between that match TRBD1. The CDR3 protein sequence reads: CASSLAGGNGYTF. The DNA sequence reads TGTGCCAGTAGCCTGGCAGGGGGAAATGGCTACACCTTC.